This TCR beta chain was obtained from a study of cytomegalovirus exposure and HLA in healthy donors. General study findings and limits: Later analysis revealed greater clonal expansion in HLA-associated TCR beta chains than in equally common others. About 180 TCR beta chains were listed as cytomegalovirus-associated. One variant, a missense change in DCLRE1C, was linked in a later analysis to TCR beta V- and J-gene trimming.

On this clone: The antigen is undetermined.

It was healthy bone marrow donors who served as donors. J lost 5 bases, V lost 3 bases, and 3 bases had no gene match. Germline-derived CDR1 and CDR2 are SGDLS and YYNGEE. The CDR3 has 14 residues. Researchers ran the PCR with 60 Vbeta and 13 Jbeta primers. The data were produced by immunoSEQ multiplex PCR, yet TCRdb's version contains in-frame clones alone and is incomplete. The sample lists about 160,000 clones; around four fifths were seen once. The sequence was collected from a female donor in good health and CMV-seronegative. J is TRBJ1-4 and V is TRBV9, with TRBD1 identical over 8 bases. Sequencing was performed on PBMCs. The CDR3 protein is CASSGGQENEKLFF. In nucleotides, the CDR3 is TGTGCCAGCAGCGGGGGACAGGAAAATGAAAAACTGTTTTTT.